The rows below give T cell receptor beta chains drawn from one sample of a study of CD8 T cells in Susac syndrome. MiXCR, applied by TCRdb to the immunoSEQ multiplex PCR reads, yields one record per CDR3 protein. The repertoire holds tens of thousands of distinct CDR3 sequences, with 95% as singletons. Input material: CD8+ T cells from PBMCs. These receptors came from a human donor with Susac syndrome. Each CDR3 is given with its conserved first and last residue. A D gene is named only where the DNA matches it firmly. Size is stated for part of the rows, as once, few or many counts, or as a class when the clone is expanded.

>once|-|TRBV6-5|TRBJ2-7
TGTGCCAGCAGATCGGACAGTTCATACTCCTACGAGCAGTACTTC
CASRSDSSYSYEQYF
>-|-|TRBV29-1|TRBJ2-7
TGCAGCGTTGGAGCGGCGGGCTACGAGCAGTACTTC
CSVGAAGYEQYF
>-|-|TRBV11-2|TRBJ2-3
TGTGCCAGCAGCTTAGCTCTTCGGACAGTCTGGGATACGCAGTATTTT
CASSLALRTVWDTQYF
>-|TRBD2|TRBV5-6|TRBJ2-1
TGTGCCAGCAGTCTCACCGCTAGCGGGAGGCGCGATGAGCAGTTCTTC
CASSLTASGRRDEQFF
>-|TRBD2|TRBV12-3/TRBV12-4|TRBJ2-3
TGTGCCAGCAGTGTTAGGACTAGCGGGGATCGGGATACGCAGTATTTT
CASSVRTSGDRDTQYF
>-|-|TRBV15|TRBJ1-4
TGTGCCACCAGCAGTCACTTCGGTTCAACTAATGAAAAACTGTTTTTT
CATSSHFGSTNEKLFF
>-|TRBD1|TRBV28|TRBJ1-1
TGTGCCAGCAGGCCGACAGGGCATGACACTGAAGCTTTCTTT
CASRPTGHDTEAFF
>-|-|TRBV11-2|TRBJ2-6
TGTGCCAGCAGCTTAGAAAGGGGGTCTGGGGCCAACGTCCTGACTTTC
CASSLERGSGANVLTF
>-|-|TRBV20-1|TRBJ2-6
TGCAGTGCTAGCCCGGGACCCCGGCCTGGGGCCAACGTCCTGACTTTC
CSASPGPRPGANVLTF
>-|-|TRBV27|TRBJ2-3
TGTGCCAGCAGCCTCGTCCTTGGCCACACAGATACGCAGTATTTT
CASSLVLGHTDTQYF
>-|-|TRBV12-3/TRBV12-4|TRBJ1-5
TGTGCCAGCACCCAATATAGCAATCAGCCCCAGCATTTT
CASTQYSNQPQHF